Each of the 26 T cell receptor beta chains below was sequenced from the same sample in a study of Graves' ophthalmopathy and Graves' hyperthyroidism. Transcripts of RNA were the source for amplifying TCR beta CDR3 regions. The first-round RT-PCR employed HTBI primers together with the Qiagen OneStep RT-PCR kit. A multiplex PCR was then performed as the second round. TCRdb passed the multiplex PCR reads through MiXCR, listing each CDR3 protein once. Of more than 300,000 distinct CDR3 sequences listed, over 15% were seen once; the top ten hold around 6.6%. The specimen was peripheral blood. These receptors all stem from a young woman with stable Graves' hyperthyroidism.

This clonotype was seen many times. The chain joins TRBV6-1 to TRBJ1-1; D is undetermined. V was trimmed by 5 bases and J by 5 bases, leaving 21 bases between them. Germline CDR1 MNHNS, CDR2 SASEGT. The length of the CDR3 is 16 residues. The CDR3 DNA reads as TGTGCCAGCAGTATCCCCGGGCGCAGAAGCAGGACTGAAGCTTTCTTT. It encodes CASSIPGRRSRTEAFF.

This sequence joins TRBV12-3 or TRBV12-4 and TRBJ2-5, with 11 bases identical to TRBD2. The J segment lost 4 bases and the V segment lost 3 bases, leaving 7 bases of the junction unmatched. CDR3 size: 16 residues. CDR3 in DNA: TGTGCCAGCAGTTTCGGGACTAGCGGAGGAAGAGAGACCCAGTACTTC. It specifies CASSFGTSGGRETQYF.

Many counts were recorded for this clonotype. The chain recombines TRBV6-1 with TRBJ2-5, with D perhaps TRBD2 (6 bases). CDR3 size: 13 residues. Germline CDR1 is MNHNS and CDR2 is SASEGT. The V gene lost 4 bases and the J gene lost 7 bases, with 13 bases spanning the gap. CDR3 sequence reads: CASSGGGSGTQYF. CDR3 nucleotides: TGTGCCAGCAGTGGGGGAGGCAGTGGGACCCAGTACTTC.

The chain is built from TRBV5-1 and TRBJ1-1; D ambiguous. This CDR3 comprises 13 residues. V gave up 1 base and J gave up 6 bases, with 10 bases separating them. Germline CDR1 and CDR2: SGHRS and YFSETQ. Here the CDR3 DNA reads TGCGCCAGCAGCTTGAATCCCCTTGCTGAAGCTTTCTTT. It translates to CASSLNPLAEAFF.

The table lists this clonotype with many counts. The genes are TRBV19 and TRBJ1-2; 9 bases map to TRBD1. Germline lookup yields CDR1 LNHDA and CDR2 SQIVND (reference sequence). The CDR3 totals 14 residues. The V segment lost 3 bases and the J segment 6 bases; nucleotides outside the gene matches: 5. Here the CDR3 reads CASSMLRTGDGYTF. The CDR3 DNA reads TGTGCCAGTAGTATGTTGCGGACAGGGGATGGCTACACCTTC.

Many counts were recorded for this clonotype. The chain uses TRBV7-8 and TRBJ1-2; TRBD1 matches 7 bases. The J segment lost 4 bases and the V segment lost 5 bases, leaving 10 bases of the junction unmatched. The CDR3 extends over 15 amino acids. Germline V gene sequence: CDR1 SGHVS, CDR2 FQNEAQ. The CDR3 loop reads CASSTRQGGVYGYTF. The CDR3 DNA reads TGTGCCAGCAGCACAAGACAGGGTGGTGTCTATGGCTACACCTTC.

This clonotype was found a few times. This sequence joins TRBV20-1 and TRBJ1-6; the D gene is possibly TRBD1 (6 bases). Trimming left V 6 bases short and J 8 bases short, with 14 bases between. This CDR3 has 13 residues. Germline V lookup: CDR1 DFQATT, CDR2 SNEGSKA (reference sequence). Here the CDR3 DNA reads TGCAGTGCAACTGACAGGCGGGATTCACCCCTCCACTTT. Amino acid sequence: CSATDRRDSPLHF.

This clonotype appeared many times. This chain joins TRBV29-1 and TRBJ1-1; D is possibly TRBD1 (6 bases). CDR1 is SQVTM and CDR2 is ANQGSEA in the germline V gene. With 5 bases removed from V and 3 bases from J, the gap between germline ends came to 13 bases. The CDR3 consists of 13 residues. CDR3 residues: CSVRGGADTEAFF. The CDR3 DNA reads TGCAGCGTTAGGGGGGGGGCGGACACTGAAGCTTTCTTT.

V and J are TRBV7-8 and TRBJ1-2; the match to TRBD1 covers 9 bases. Germline CDR1 SGHVS, CDR2 FQNEAQ. The CDR3 is made up of 14 amino acids. The junction had 8 bases not matched to a gene; V was cut back by 4 bases and J by 8 bases. In nucleotides, the CDR3 is TGTGCCAGCAGCTCCACCCGGGACAGGGAAGGCTACACCTTC. Amino acid sequence: CASSSTRDREGYTF. Combining the CDR3 with reference TRBV7-8 and TRBJ1-2 gives the whole variable domain GAGVSQSPRYKVAKRGQDVALRCDPISGHVSLFWYQQALGQGPEFLTYFQNEAQLDKSGLPSDRFFAERPEGSVSTLKIQRTQQEDSAVYLCASSSTRDREGYTFGSGTRLTVV.

This chain uses TRBV6-1 with TRBJ1-6; D call uncertain. V was cut by 6 bases and J by 9 bases, with 21 bases left in between. Germline V lookup: CDR1 MNHNS, CDR2 SASEGT. The CDR3 has 16 residues. The CDR3 nucleotides are TGTGCCAGCAGCCCAAGAGTTTGGCAACTCATTTCACCCCTCCACTTT. Translating gives CASSPRVWQLISPLHF.

V gene TRBV6-1 combines with J gene TRBJ1-5; the match to TRBD1 covers 7 bases. J gave up 6 bases and V 6 bases, and 8 bases lay outside the gene matches. The germline gives CDR1 MNHNS, CDR2 SASEGT. CDR3 size: 14 residues. CDR3 protein: CASRQGDSFQPQHF. In nucleotides, the CDR3 is TGTGCCAGCAGGCAAGGGGACAGCTTTCAGCCCCAGCATTTT.

V is TRBV18 and J is TRBJ1-2; 8 nucleotides match TRBD1. The V gene end was trimmed by 2 bases and the J gene end by 3 bases; junction bases not matched to a gene: 20. The CDR3 is 20 residues long. Germline V CDR1 and CDR2: KGHSH, LQKENI. This CDR3 is CASSPSPLGQGLSLDYGYTF. In DNA form, the CDR3 reads TGTGCCAGCTCACCATCCCCCCTTGGACAGGGATTAAGTTTGGACTATGGCTACACCTTC.

The chain employs TRBV10-3 and TRBJ2-7; D not resolved. Germline CDR1 is ENHRY and CDR2 is SYGVKD. The CDR3 sequence is 13 residues long. V was trimmed by 5 bases and J by 4 bases, leaving 12 bases between them. CDR3 region: CAISPNGYYEQYF. CDR3 sequence (DNA): TGTGCCATCAGTCCTAACGGCTATTACGAGCAGTACTTC.

This clonotype was seen repeatedly, ten times or more. The chain employs TRBV10-2 and TRBJ1-3; maybe TRBD1 (5 bases). The CDR3 covers 12 residues. Between the trimmed V and J ends, which lost 7 bases and 3 bases, there was a span of 7 bases. From germline, CDR1 is WSHSY and CDR2 SAAADI. The CDR3 sequence is CASNQGGNTIYF. The DNA for the CDR3 is TGCGCCAGCAACCAGGGTGGAAACACCATATATTTT.

This clonotype was seen many times. The gene calls are TRBV13 and TRBJ2-2, with 7 bases fitting TRBD2. Trimming at V came to 7 bases and at J to 4 bases, leaving 6 bases not matched to a gene. CDR1 is PRHDT, CDR2 FYEKMQ, per germline (reference sequence). The CDR3 is 14 residues long. CDR3 in amino acids: CASTEAGVTGELFF. The CDR3 DNA reads TGTGCCAGCACCGAGGCGGGGGTCACCGGGGAGCTGTTTTTT.

This chain connects TRBV20-1 to TRBJ2-7, with D unclear. Trimming took 4 bases from V and 7 from J, leaving 20 bases between them. The CDR3 covers 14 residues. Germline values: CDR1 DFQATT, CDR2 SNEGSKA (reference sequence). The CDR3 DNA sequence: TGCAGTGCTACCGTCGGAGCACTATTGGAGGAGCAGTACTTC. It yields the protein CSATVGALLEEQYF.

This clonotype was seen repeatedly, ten times or more. The chain is built from TRBV7-8 and TRBJ1-6; perhaps TRBD1 as D (6 bases). The CDR3 has 16 amino acids. The V gene lost 1 base and the J gene lost 10 bases, with 17 bases spanning the gap. Per germline, CDR1 SGHVS and CDR2 FQNEAQ. CDR3 in amino acids: CASSLVLRGAGSPLHF. The CDR3 DNA reads TGTGCCAGCAGCTTAGTCCTCAGGGGTGCCGGGTCACCCCTCCACTTT.

The table lists this clonotype with many counts. The chain joins TRBV6-1 to TRBJ2-5; TRBD1 matches at 10 bases. Losses at the gene ends were 5 bases for V and 0 bases for J; bases not matched to a gene: 15. The germline V gene has CDR1 MNHNS and CDR2 SASEGT. The CDR3 totals 19 residues. As DNA, the CDR3 is TGTGCCAGCAGTAAACGGCTCGGGGGGACAGGGGCCTACCAAGAGACCCAGTACTTC. Encoded protein: CASSKRLGGTGAYQETQYF.

This clonotype was observed many times. The V call is TRBV6-1, the J call TRBJ1-2; D remains unclear. V lost 4 bases, J lost 3 bases, and 9 bases lay in between. Germline V CDR1 and CDR2: MNHNS, SASEGT. The CDR3 is 13 amino acids. Here the CDR3 reads CASSAMEDYGYTF. The DNA for the CDR3 is TGTGCCAGCAGTGCGATGGAGGACTATGGCTACACCTTC.

In this sample, this clonotype turned up many times. This chain links TRBV12-3 or TRBV12-4 with TRBJ1-1; D not resolved. CDR3 size: 13 residues. Trimming took off 5 bases at V and 4 bases at J, with 11 bases between the two ends. This CDR3 is CASSKRDFTEAFF. DNA of the CDR3: TGTGCCAGCAGTAAACGGGATTTCACTGAAGCTTTCTTT.

This clonotype was found many times. V is TRBV7-8 and J is TRBJ1-1; unclear D gene. V dropped 6 bases and J dropped 4 bases, with 15 bases sitting between them. Looked up from germline, CDR1 is SGHVS and CDR2 is FQNEAQ. The CDR3 is 14 residues long. For the CDR3, the DNA is TGTGCCAGCAGTCCGAATTATGCGGGCACTGAAGCTTTCTTT. Translating gives CASSPNYAGTEAFF.

The genes are TRBV6-1 and TRBJ2-7; D may correspond to TRBD1 or TRBD2 (5 bases each). The V end lost 3 bases, the J end lost 2 bases, and 14 bases lay between the germline ends. The CDR3 has 15 amino acids. Germline V gives CDR1 MNHNS, CDR2 SASEGT. The CDR3 reads CASSDSGPNPYEQYF. CDR3 sequence (DNA): TGTGCCAGCAGTGATTCGGGACCGAACCCCTACGAGCAGTACTTC.

CDR3 loop: CASSPQRGGRVETQYF. The CDR3 DNA is TGTGCCAGCAGCCCCCAGCGGGGGGGCCGGGTAGAGACCCAGTACTTC. The chain carries TRBV7-2 and TRBJ2-5; 10 bases fit TRBD2. Germline-derived CDR1 and CDR2 are SGHTA and FQGNSA. The CDR3 sequence is 16 residues long. V lost 5 bases, J lost 4 bases, and 10 bases stayed unmatched.

This clonotype has only a few counts. J is TRBJ2-5 and V is TRBV15, with 8 bases fitting TRBD2. CDR3 size: 16 residues. The ends lost 3 bases at V and 2 bases at J; junction bases unmatched: 8. Germline-derived CDR1 and CDR2 are LNHNV and YYDKDF (reference sequence). CDR3 protein: CATSRSRTSKQETQYF. CDR3 sequence (DNA): TGTGCCACCAGCAGGAGTAGGACTAGCAAACAAGAGACCCAGTACTTC.

This clonotype has ten or more counts. This rearrangement joins TRBV6-5 to TRBJ1-1; 9 nucleotides line up with TRBD1. Trimming cost V 4 bases and J 3 bases; bases outside gene matches: 9. Per the germline V gene, CDR1 is MNHEY and CDR2 is SVGAGI. The CDR3 length is 16 residues. The CDR3 spells CASSFDADRGYTEAFF. CDR3 DNA sequence: TGTGCCAGCAGTTTCGACGCGGACAGGGGATACACTGAAGCTTTCTTT.

This clonotype came up many times. The V call is TRBV5-5, the J call TRBJ1-6, with no clear D. From germline, CDR1 is SGHKS and CDR2 YYEKEE (reference sequence). Trimming took off 7 bases at V and 10 bases at J, with 21 bases between the two ends. The CDR3 extends over 15 amino acids. The DNA for the CDR3 is TGTGCCAGCGACTCAGGATTAGTCCTTAACTCACCCCTCCACTTT. Translating gives CASDSGLVLNSPLHF. Supplemented by reference TRBV5-5 and TRBJ1-6, the full variable domain reads DAGVTQSPTHLIKTRGQQVTLRCSPISGHKSVSWYQQVLGQGPQFIFQYYEKEERGRGNFPDRFSARQFPNYSSELNVNALLLGDSALYLCASDSGLVLNSPLHFGNGTRLTVT.